The clone carrying this TCR beta chain has just a few counts. J gave up 2 bases and V 4 bases, and 7 bases lay outside the gene matches. CDR3 length: 16 amino acids. CDR1 and CDR2 (germline): SGHDN, FVKESK. This sample was taken from a study of blood T cells in healthy people across ages. PCR was performed a second time for 7 to 11 cycles using a sample-barcoded 5' primer and a J-beta primer mix. TCRdb re-analysed the 5' RACE reads in MiXCR, keeping a single row per CDR3 protein. Among some 1.5 million distinct CDR3 sequences listed, 28% were seen once. The chain is built from TRBV14 and TRBJ2-3; 9 bases fit TRBD1. The sequencing sample was made of blood. This TCR came from a woman in her 30s in good health. In nucleotides, the CDR3 is TGTGCCAGCAGCCCAAGGACAGGGGCCAACACAGATACGCAGTATTTT. It translates to CASSPRTGANTDTQYF.